Below, 24 T cell receptor beta chains from the same sample are listed, as sequenced in a study of Graves' ophthalmopathy and Graves' hyperthyroidism. CDR3 regions of TCR beta were amplified from RNA transcripts. An initial RT-PCR round employing HTBI primers preceded a second-round multiplex PCR. TCRdb itself ran the multiplex PCR reads through MiXCR, one entry per CDR3 protein. Among about 660,000 distinct CDR3 sequences listed, about two fifths were seen once. Sequenced input: peripheral blood. The source of these receptors is an adult man with Graves' ophthalmopathy.

This clonotype appeared many times. The V and J genes are TRBV10-3 and TRBJ1-4; the match to TRBD1 covers 7 bases. This CDR3 spans 14 amino acids. Germline CDR1 reads ENHRY; CDR2 reads SYGVKD. The ends lost 5 bases at V and 3 bases at J; junction bases unmatched: 3. CDR3 in DNA: TGTGCCATCAGTCCAGGGGGGGCTAATGAAAAACTGTTTTTT. Translation: CAISPGGANEKLFF.

This clonotype was seen a few times. This chain connects TRBV5-4 to TRBJ1-5; 9 bases are shared with TRBD1. CDR3 size: 16 residues. Germline V gene lookup returns CDR1 SGHNT and CDR2 YYREEE (reference sequence). The ends lost 4 bases at V and 5 bases at J; junction bases unmatched: 10. The CDR3 coding sequence is TGTGCCAGCAGCCCCCAGACAGGGGGGATAGATCAGCCCCAGCATTTT. Residues: CASSPQTGGIDQPQHF.

This clonotype has a single count. This rearrangement joins TRBV24-1 to TRBJ1-2; 9 bases map to TRBD1. The CDR3 totals 16 residues. V lost 3 bases to trimming and J lost 3 bases; unmatched junction nucleotides: 7. Germline CDR1 KGHDR, CDR2 SFDVKD. The CDR3 coding sequence is TGTGCCACCAGTGATACGACAGGGGGGCCAGACTATGGCTACACCTTC. It is translated as CATSDTTGGPDYGYTF.

This sequence joins TRBV29-1 and TRBJ1-2; 7 bases line up with TRBD1. V dropped 7 bases and J dropped 6; count of bases not matched to a gene: 2. This CDR3 region has 10 residues. Germline V gene lookup returns CDR1 SQVTM and CDR2 ANQGSEA. CDR3 coding DNA: TGCAGCGGACAGGGAGATGGCTACACCTTC. The encoded protein is CSGQGDGYTF.

This clonotype appeared a few times. One junction end disagrees with the germline gene, perhaps due to a read error. The V and J genes are TRBV10-3 and TRBJ2-7; D is perhaps TRBD2 (5 bases). The CDR3 runs 15 residues. Germline V gives CDR1 ENHRY, CDR2 SYGVKD. Here the CDR3 reads CASSLSISSAHEQYF. DNA of the CDR3: TGTGCCAGCAGTTTATCGATCAGTAGCGCCCACGAGCAGTACTTC.

This clonotype was seen at least ten times. The rearrangement joins TRBV6-1 to TRBJ1-1, with D possibly matching TRBD1 (6 bases). The germline V gene has CDR1 MNHNS and CDR2 SASEGT. Trimming left V 7 bases short and J 1 base short, with 16 bases between. The CDR3 extends over 15 amino acids. The CDR3 is CASTPGGGPNTEAFF. The CDR3 DNA sequence: TGTGCCAGCACACCAGGCGGGGGGCCGAACACTGAAGCTTTCTTT.

This clonotype has a handful of counts. The CDR3 DNA reads TGCAGTGCTAGAGTTTCGACGGGAGGGACCTACGAGCAGTACTTC. This sequence encodes CSARVSTGGTYEQYF. The genes are TRBV20-1 and TRBJ2-7; 8 positions agree with TRBD2. This CDR3 region has 15 residues. Germline CDR1 is DFQATT and CDR2 is SNEGSKA (reference sequence). Trimming at V came to 1 base and at J to 2 bases, leaving 7 bases not matched to a gene.

In its sample, this clonotype was seen many times. The gene calls are TRBV5-6 and TRBJ2-5; 8 bases fit TRBD1. The germline V gene has CDR1 SGHDT and CDR2 YYEEEE. Losses at the gene ends were 4 bases for V and 5 bases for J; bases not matched to a gene: 10. This CDR3 has 15 amino acids. CDR3 nucleotides: TGTGCCAGCAGCGGGAAGGACAGGGCATGGGAGACCCAGTACTTC. Its translation is CASSGKDRAWETQYF. Combining the CDR3 with reference TRBV5-6 and TRBJ2-5 gives the whole variable domain DAGVTQSPTHLIKTRGQQVTLRCSPKSGHDTVSWYQQALGQGPQFIFQYYEEEERQRGNFPDRFSGHQFPNYSSELNVNALLLGDSALYLCASSGKDRAWETQYFGPGTRLLVL.

Comments on this clonotype: An end of the junction does not agree with germline; a read error may underlie this. This chain links TRBV19 with TRBJ2-2; 8 bases line up with TRBD2. This CDR3 contains 19 residues. CDR1 LNHDA and CDR2 SQIVND come from the germline V gene (reference sequence). The CDR3 sequence: CASSQERGGSSSNTGELFF. The CDR3 coding sequence is TGCGCCAGCAGCCAAGAACGGGGGGGGTCCTCCTCGAACACCGGGGAGCTGTTTTTT.

A word on this clonotype: A much larger clonotype is one base distant, so this may be a read error. The final CDR3 position lacks the conserved phenylalanine or tryptophan, pointing to a likely read error. This chain joins TRBV20-1 and TRBJ2-5, with 13 bases lining up with TRBD2. With V trimmed by 5 bases and J by 3 bases, 9 bases remained unmatched. The CDR3 has 16 amino acids. Germline V gene lookup returns CDR1 DFQATT and CDR2 SNEGSKA (reference sequence). The CDR3 sequence is CSASSGLAGDEETQYL. CDR3 in DNA: TGCAGTGCTTCCTCCGGACTAGCGGGGGATGAAGAGACCCAGTACCTC.

This clonotype was observed once. The CDR3 region is CSDLRSYQPQHF. The CDR3 bases are TGCAGTGATCTCAGGAGCTATCAGCCCCAGCATTTT. J is TRBJ1-5 and V is TRBV20-1; D uncertain. V lost 7 bases, J lost 5 bases, and 12 bases lay in between. Germline loops: CDR1 DFQATT, CDR2 SNEGSKA (reference sequence). The CDR3 extends over 12 amino acids.

This clonotype came up many times. A read error is possible here, since a much larger clone lies one base away. J is TRBJ2-2 and V is TRBV10-3; 9 bases fit TRBD1. CDR3 length equals 13 residues. From germline, CDR1 is ENHRY and CDR2 SYGVKD. The V gene end was trimmed by 10 bases and the J gene end by 4 bases; junction bases not matched to a gene: 4. CDR3 sequence (DNA): TGTGCCAGCAGGACAGGGGTCACCGGGGAGCTGTTTTTT. It encodes CASRTGVTGELFF.

This clonotype was seen ten or more times. V gene TRBV10-3 combines with J gene TRBJ1-3; D gene ambiguous. Trimming stripped 2 bases from V and 0 bases from J, with 11 bases between. This CDR3 is 16 amino acids long. The germline CDR1 and CDR2 sequences are ENHRY and SYGVKD. CDR3 sequence (DNA): TGTGCCATCAGTGAGACGGGAGGGAGCTCTGGAAACACCATATATTTT. As protein: CAISETGGSSGNTIYF.

The chain combines TRBV7-2 with TRBJ1-2; maybe TRBD1 (5 bases). V was cut by 7 bases and J by 4 bases, with 19 bases left in between. CDR3 length equals 15 residues. Per germline, CDR1 SGHTA and CDR2 FQGNSA. The CDR3 reads CASTHRQPSGYGYTF. The CDR3 bases are TGTGCCAGCACCCACCGACAGCCCAGTGGCTATGGCTACACCTTC.

This clonotype was counted a few times. V is TRBV10-3 and J is TRBJ2-2, with 11 nucleotides matching TRBD2. V shed 10 bases, J shed 7 bases, and the junction held 14 bases outside the gene matches. The germline gives CDR1 ENHRY, CDR2 SYGVKD. The CDR3 contains 16 residues. The CDR3 region is CASSLLGTSGNGELFF. Here the CDR3 DNA reads TGTGCCAGCAGCTTACTCGGGACTAGCGGTAACGGGGAGCTGTTTTTT.

The table lists this clonotype with a few counts. V gene TRBV11-3 combines with J gene TRBJ2-5; 7 positions agree with TRBD2. Unmatched junction bases numbered 7, after V lost 5 bases and J lost 4 bases. The CDR3 is 14 residues long. Germline V gene sequence: CDR1 SGHNT, CDR2 YENEEA. CDR3 DNA sequence: TGTGCCAGCAGCCCCGGTTGGGAGGGAGAGACCCAGTACTTC. It translates to CASSPGWEGETQYF.

The chain is built from TRBV7-8 and TRBJ1-6; TRBD1 aligns across 9 bases. This CDR3 contains 13 residues. CDR1 SGHVS and CDR2 FQNEAQ come from the germline V gene. Trimming removed 5 bases from V and 14 bases from J; junction bases left unmatched: 7. In DNA form, the CDR3 reads TGTGCCAGCAGCCCAGGGACAGGGTCCGCCCTCCACTTT. Its translation: CASSPGTGSALHF.

This clonotype has ten or more counts. The chain couples TRBV7-8 to TRBJ1-4, with 7 bases that match TRBD1. The CDR3 totals 16 residues. Germline trimming cut 3 bases from V and 4 bases from J; bases unmatched to any gene: 8. Germline values: CDR1 SGHVS, CDR2 FQNEAQ. The CDR3 nucleotides are TGTGCCAGCAGCTTTATTCATCGACAGGGTAATGAAAAACTGTTTTTT. Its translation: CASSFIHRQGNEKLFF.

Of note for this clonotype: Given a much more abundant clone one base away, this may be a read error. The chain has TRBV7-2 and TRBJ2-2; either TRBD1 or TRBD2 may fit D (7 bases each). The V end lost 4 bases, the J end lost 5 bases, and 14 bases lay between the germline ends. CDR3 length: 15 residues. The germline gives CDR1 SGHTA, CDR2 FQGNSA. The CDR3 sequence: CASSYAGGGTGELFF. In DNA, the CDR3 is TGTGCCAGCAGCTACGCAGGGGGGGGTACCGGGGAGCTGTTTTTT.

The sample holds many counts of this clonotype. V is TRBV29-1 and J is TRBJ2-2; D gene unclear. The CDR3 totals 16 residues. Per germline, CDR1 SQVTM and CDR2 ANQGSEA. V shed 4 bases and J shed 2 bases, with 17 bases lying between them. The CDR3 loop is CSVGHIPYGNTGELFF. CDR3 in DNA: TGCAGCGTTGGGCATATCCCCTACGGTAACACCGGGGAGCTGTTTTTT.

The gene calls are TRBV4-3 and TRBJ1-2, with D possibly matching TRBD1 (6 bases). Trimming removed 4 bases from V and 0 bases from J, with 15 bases in between. The CDR3 spans 16 residues. Germline loops: CDR1 LGHNA, CDR2 YSLEER. CDR3: CASSPTWTASNYGYTF. In nucleotides, the CDR3 is TGCGCCAGCAGCCCCACCTGGACAGCTTCTAACTATGGCTACACCTTC.

This chain uses TRBV25-1 with TRBJ2-6; D remains ambiguous. In germline, CDR1 is MGHDK, CDR2 SYGVNS. Trimming stripped 5 bases from V and 4 bases from J, with 12 bases between. The CDR3 is 15 amino acids. The CDR3 coding sequence is TGTGCCAGCAGTCCCGCGGATACCGGGGCCAACGTCCTGACTTTC. Translated: CASSPADTGANVLTF.

This clonotype appeared many times. The chain has TRBV2 and TRBJ1-5; a possible D gene is TRBD1 (6 bases). The V end was cut by 5 bases, the J end by 7 bases, with 15 bases between. Germline CDR1 SNHLY, CDR2 FYNNEI. The CDR3 has 14 residues. CDR3 bases: TGTGCCAGCAGTAAACAGGGTTACGGCCAGCCCCAGCATTTT. This codes for CASSKQGYGQPQHF.

This clonotype has only a few counts. The chain employs TRBV20-1 and TRBJ2-7; D ambiguous. The CDR3 consists of 15 residues. Germline CDR1 DFQATT, CDR2 SNEGSKA (reference sequence). V gave up 0 bases and J gave up 1 base, with 13 bases separating them. CDR3 nucleotide sequence: TGCAGTGCTAGAGATATCGGACGGGCTTCCTACGAGCAGTACTTC. Protein sequence: CSARDIGRASYEQYF.